Listed here are 9 T cell receptor beta chains from one sample, sequenced in a study of cytomegalovirus exposure and HLA in healthy donors. 13 Jbeta primers and 60 Vbeta primers were used for the PCR. Method: immunoSEQ multiplex PCR; TCRdb's copy keeps in-frame clones and lacks some. This sample contains some 60,000 clones. Sequenced input: PBMCs. These receptors were obtained from a man between 25 and 39 years old in good health and CMV-seropositive.

J is TRBJ1-2 and V is TRBV25-1, with 11 bases matching TRBD1. Germline CDR1 reads MGHDK; CDR2 reads SYGVNS. V gave up 3 bases and J gave up 4 bases; unmatched junction bases: 1. The CDR3 is made up of 14 amino acids. The CDR3 DNA is TGTGCCAGCAGTGACGGACAGGGGGCCTATGGCTACACCTTC. Its translation: CASSDGQGAYGYTF.

DNA of the CDR3: TGTGCCAGCAGCCCCACCAGCGGGAGTTTCTACGAGCAGTACTTC. Translating it yields CASSPTSGSFYEQYF. V and J are TRBV11-2 and TRBJ2-7; 8 bases map to TRBD2. Trimming took 5 bases from V and 3 from J; bases not matched to a gene: 9. CDR1 SGHAT and CDR2 FQNNGV come from the germline V gene. This CDR3 contains 15 residues.

The rearrangement uses TRBV9 and TRBJ2-7, with 11 bases aligning to TRBD2. J was trimmed by 2 bases and V by 0 bases; bases with no gene match: 4. This CDR3 has 16 residues. Germline V gene sequence: CDR1 SGDLS, CDR2 YYNGEE. CDR3 nucleotides: TGTGCCAGCAGCGTAGGAATTAGCGGGAGGGCCTACGAGCAGTACTTC. Amino acid sequence: CASSVGISGRAYEQYF.

The chain employs TRBV11-3 and TRBJ2-5; TRBD1 aligns across 10 bases. V lost 7 bases to trimming and J lost 8 bases; unmatched junction nucleotides: 10. The CDR3 spans 14 residues. Germline V gene data show CDR1 as SGHNT and CDR2 as YENEEA. The CDR3 protein is CASTSGGTGVTQYF. CDR3 nucleotide sequence: TGTGCCAGCACCAGTGGTGGGACAGGGGTAACCCAGTACTTC.

The gene calls are TRBV5-1 and TRBJ2-3; D might be TRBD2 (5 bases). Germline V gives CDR1 SGHRS, CDR2 YFSETQ. CDR3 length equals 15 residues. The V and J ends lost 0 bases and 2 bases respectively, with 10 bases between them. The CDR3 nucleotides are TGCGCCAGCAGCTTGGGGACTTATTACACAGATACGCAGTATTTT. The encoded protein is CASSLGTYYTDTQYF.

Concerning this clone: The junction departs from germline at one end; a sequencing error may be responsible. The rearrangement joins TRBV6-5 to TRBJ1-1; 11 bases are shared with TRBD1. CDR1 and CDR2 from the germline V gene are MNHEY and SVGAGI. This CDR3 is built from 14 residues. Here the CDR3 reads CASSSGQGVTEDFF. The CDR3 coding sequence is TGTGCCAGCAGTTCGGGACAGGGGGTCACTGAAGATTTCTTT.

CDR3 coding DNA: TGTGCCAGCAGTCCCGGACTAGCGGGAGCATACGAGCAGTACTTC. Amino acids: CASSPGLAGAYEQYF. This chain uses TRBV6-5 with TRBJ2-7; 13 bases are a match to TRBD2. Per germline, CDR1 MNHEY and CDR2 SVGAGI. V shed 5 bases and J 4 bases; nucleotides not matched to a gene: 5. CDR3 length: 15 amino acids.

This sequence joins TRBV6-5 and TRBJ1-2, with a possible D match to TRBD1 (5 bases). The germline V and J ends were trimmed by 6 bases and 1 base, with 12 bases remaining between them. The CDR3 spans 14 residues. Germline-derived CDR1 and CDR2 are MNHEY and SVGAGI. The CDR3 loop is CASSGEGFNYGYTF. The CDR3 nucleotides are TGTGCCAGCAGCGGGGAGGGGTTTAACTATGGCTACACCTTC.

The chain has TRBV9 and TRBJ2-5; 7 nucleotides align to TRBD1. The CDR3 sequence is 14 residues long. The germline V gene encodes CDR1 SGDLS and CDR2 YYNGEE. J gave up 7 bases and V 3 bases, and 9 bases lay outside the gene matches. CDR3 residues: CASSDRQGAGTQYF. Here the CDR3 DNA reads TGTGCCAGCAGCGATCGACAGGGCGCGGGGACCCAGTACTTC.